This entry lists 9 T cell receptor beta chains sequenced from one sample in a study of control samples from healthy donors and cancer patients. TCRdb's copy holds only in-frame clones and misses some; the assay was immunoSEQ multiplex PCR. The sample includes 130,000 or so clones, roughly 89% of them seen just once. The material sequenced was blood. Receptors originate from a man between 18 and 35 years old in good health.

V usage is TRBV18 and J usage is TRBJ1-4; D is possibly TRBD1 (6 bases). The CDR3 is made up of 15 amino acids. CDR1 and CDR2 from the germline V gene are KGHSH and LQKENI. V lost 3 bases, J lost 5 bases, and 13 bases lay in between. CDR3 nucleotide sequence: TGTGCCAGCTCACCCACAGGGAATAAGAATGAAAAACTGTTTTTT. Amino acids: CASSPTGNKNEKLFF.

The CDR3 protein is CASSQTPGLMGTEETQYF. DNA of the CDR3: TGCGCCAGCAGCCAAACTCCGGGACTAATGGGGACGGAAGAGACCCAGTACTTC. V gene TRBV4-1 combines with J gene TRBJ2-5, with 7 bases matching TRBD2. The CDR3 runs 18 residues. Germline lookup yields CDR1 MGHRA and CDR2 YSYEKL. J was trimmed by 3 bases and V by 2 bases; bases with no gene match: 15.

V usage is TRBV5-4 and J usage is TRBJ1-2; D gene ambiguous. This CDR3 comprises 14 residues. V was shortened by 5 bases and J by 0 bases, with 11 bases between the two germline ends. CDR1 is SGHNT and CDR2 is YYREEE in the germline V gene (reference sequence). For the CDR3, the DNA is TGTGCCAGCAGTACGGACGGGACTAACTATGGCTACACCTTC. Translation gives CASSTDGTNYGYTF.

This CDR3 is CALNLMNTEAFF. The CDR3 region has the DNA TGTGCCTTAAACCTCATGAACACTGAAGCTTTCTTT. This rearrangement joins TRBV30 to TRBJ1-1; D is unresolved. The CDR3 covers 12 residues. The germline gives CDR1 GTSNPN, CDR2 SVGIG (reference sequence). V lost 7 bases and J lost 0, with 9 bases in between.

V is TRBV6-6 and J is TRBJ1-2, with 11 bases lining up with TRBD1. Per germline, CDR1 MNHNY and CDR2 SVGAGI (reference sequence). J lost 0 bases, V lost 5 bases, and 8 bases had no gene match. The CDR3 has 17 residues. CDR3 protein: CASSRTGGAGANYGYTF. The CDR3 bases are TGTGCCAGCAGTCGGACAGGGGGCGCGGGGGCTAACTATGGCTACACCTTC.

The rearrangement joins TRBV6-1 to TRBJ1-5, with D hard to call. CDR1 is MNHNS and CDR2 is SASEGT in the germline V gene. This CDR3 is built from 13 residues. The V and J ends lost 1 base and 5 bases respectively, with 6 bases between them. The CDR3 loop reads CASSEEGDQPQHF. The CDR3 nucleotides are TGTGCCAGCAGTGAAGAGGGAGATCAGCCCCAGCATTTT.

V and J are TRBV11-2 and TRBJ1-5, with D perhaps TRBD1 (6 bases). This CDR3 has 15 amino acids. Trimming removed 0 bases at V and 3 bases at J, with 9 bases between. Germline CDR1 SGHAT, CDR2 FQNNGV. This CDR3 reads CASSLEGADNQPQHF. CDR3 DNA sequence: TGTGCCAGCAGCTTAGAGGGGGCTGACAATCAGCCCCAGCATTTT.

V and J are TRBV27 and TRBJ2-7, with D perhaps TRBD2 (6 bases). This CDR3 is built from 14 residues. From germline, CDR1 is MNHEY and CDR2 SMNVEV (reference sequence). V was cut by 8 bases and J by 2 bases, with 16 bases left in between. In DNA form, the CDR3 reads TGTGCCAGCTCCGGGGGTCGGGGCGCCTACGAGCAGTACTTC. Protein sequence: CASSGGRGAYEQYF.

The chain employs TRBV6-5 and TRBJ2-3; D assignment may be TRBD1 or TRBD2 (5 bases each). The CDR3 is 15 amino acids. Germline values: CDR1 MNHEY, CDR2 SVGAGI. V was shortened by 2 bases and J by 0 bases, with 9 bases between the two germline ends. The CDR3 spells CASSYREGSTDTQYF. The CDR3 DNA sequence: TGTGCCAGCAGTTACCGCGAGGGGAGCACAGATACGCAGTATTTT.